This TCR beta chain was documented in a study of CD8 T cells in Susac syndrome. An amount of RNA that ranged from about 0.45 to 1 ug was reverse transcribed with random hexamers. One entry per CDR3 protein results from TCRdb running MiXCR on the immunoSEQ multiplex PCR reads. The sample records 150,000 to 160,000 distinct CDR3 sequences, about 94% being singletons. The clonotype was recovered from a human donor with multiple sclerosis. Sequencing input: CD8+ T cells from PBMCs.

CDR3 residues: CSDTTGGIVTEAFF. The CDR3 nucleotides are TGCAGCGATACGACAGGGGGAATCGTCACTGAAGCTTTCTTT. V is TRBV29-1 and J is TRBJ1-1, with 9 bases that match TRBD1. The CDR3 totals 14 residues. CDR1 SQVTM and CDR2 ANQGSEA come from the germline V gene. With 7 bases clipped from V and 4 bases from J, the junction kept 10 bases outside the gene matches.